This TCR beta chain appears in the sequencing data of a study of blood T cell repertoires in COVID-19. Background on the study: Samples taken during acute and convalescent COVID-19 were collected in the United States, Italy and Spain.

In the authors' methods: From reference gene primer amplification, estimates of nucleated cell counts were derived. Clones were read by immunoSEQ multiplex PCR, and TCRdb kept only the in-frame ones, dropping some. V, J and clone size derive from that table, while D and trimming were established from the DNA sequence. Found here are about 440,000 clones, approximately 89% of them singletons; the top ten hold over 10%. While infection was still active, Seattle patients were enrolled and then followed longitudinally. Losses at the gene ends were 2 bases for V and 6 bases for J; bases not matched to a gene: 5. Germline loops: CDR1 GTSNPN, CDR2 SVGIG (reference sequence). The CDR3 runs to 13 residues.

Sequenced: peripheral blood. This sequence was found in a woman between 45 and 65 years old with COVID-19, enrolled during active disease. J is TRBJ2-7 and V is TRBV30; 9 nucleotides line up with TRBD1. Here the CDR3 reads CAWSIQGAGEQYF. CDR3 sequence (DNA): TGTGCCTGGAGTATACAGGGGGCTGGCGAGCAGTACTTC.